The 32 T cell receptor beta chains in this list originate from one sample, sequenced in a study of blood T cells in healthy people across ages. With a J-beta primer mix and a sample-barcoded 5' primer, a second PCR ran roughly 7 to 11 cycles. TCRdb re-analysed the 5' RACE reads in MiXCR, keeping a single row per CDR3 protein. Of over 1,200,000 distinct CDR3 sequences listed, approximately 59% are singletons. The sequencing input was blood. Receptors were obtained from a man aged 18-30 years in good health.

This chain joins TRBV27 and TRBJ1-2; TRBD1 matches at 7 bases. The CDR3 has 16 amino acids. Germline V CDR1 and CDR2: MNHEY, SMNVEV (reference sequence). Germline trimming cut 2 bases from V and 0 bases from J; bases unmatched to any gene: 6. CDR3 DNA: TGTGCCAGCAGTTTAATCCCCGGGACAGCTAACTATGGCTACACCTTC. Translated, it gives CASSLIPGTANYGYTF.

The gene calls are TRBV5-5 and TRBJ1-1; the D is unclear. Trimming stripped 1 base from V and 1 base from J, with 8 bases between. Looked up from germline, CDR1 is SGHKS and CDR2 is YYEKEE (reference sequence). This CDR3 has 14 amino acids. The CDR3 nucleotides are TGTGCCAGCAGCTTGAGTCATACGAACACTGAAGCTTTCTTT. Its protein is CASSLSHTNTEAFF.

The V gene is TRBV6-2 or TRBV6-3, the J gene TRBJ1-5; D call uncertain. The CDR3 runs to 16 residues. The germline gives CDR1 MNHEY, CDR2 SVGEGT. Between the trimmed V and J ends, which lost 5 bases and 9 bases, there was a span of 23 bases. For the CDR3, the DNA is TGTGCCAGCAGTCCTCGCGTGACACCCGTGGTATGGCCCCAGCATTTT. The encoded protein is CASSPRVTPVVWPQHF.

This chain uses TRBV5-6 with TRBJ1-2; D gene unclear. The V gene lost 2 bases and the J gene lost 3 bases, with 14 bases spanning the gap. The CDR3 is 15 amino acids. Germline CDR1 is SGHDT and CDR2 is YYEEEE. CDR3 region: CASSFWALSYYGYTF. In DNA, the CDR3 is TGTGCCAGCAGCTTTTGGGCCCTGTCCTACTATGGCTACACCTTC. The complete variable domain, with remaining parts taken from reference TRBV5-6 and TRBJ1-2, reads DAGVTQSPTHLIKTRGQQVTLRCSPKSGHDTVSWYQQALGQGPQFIFQYYEEEERQRGNFPDRFSGHQFPNYSSELNVNALLLGDSALYLCASSFWALSYYGYTFGSGTRLTVV.

This chain connects TRBV3-1 to TRBJ1-2; 7 positions agree with TRBD1. V lost 5 bases and J lost 1; bases outside the gene matches: 4. From germline, CDR1 is LGHDT and CDR2 YNNKEL (reference sequence). The CDR3 length is 14 residues. CDR3 bases: TGTGCCAGCAGCGATTGGGACAGTAACTATGGCTACACCTTC. Its translation is CASSDWDSNYGYTF.

This chain connects TRBV29-1 to TRBJ2-2; 7 bases are a match to TRBD2. CDR1 and CDR2 (germline): SQVTM, ANQGSEA. The ends lost 4 bases at V and 5 bases at J; junction bases unmatched: 10. The CDR3 loop spans 15 amino acids. As DNA, the CDR3 is TGCAGCGTTGGGAGCGGGACGGCAAGAACCGGGGAGCTGTTTTTT. Protein sequence: CSVGSGTARTGELFF.

In this sample, this clonotype turned up once. An end of the junction differs from the germline gene, which may be a read error. V and J are TRBV25-1 and TRBJ1-2; 8 nucleotides agree with TRBD1. Germline V gives CDR1 MGHDK, CDR2 SYGVNS. The CDR3 length is 15 residues. The CDR3 sequence: CASSDYRGSNYGCTF. For the CDR3, the DNA is TGTGCCAGCAGTGACTACAGGGGGTCAAACTATGGCTGCACCTTC.

The chain links TRBV29-1 to TRBJ2-3; 7 bases align to TRBD1. The CDR3 covers 18 residues. J was trimmed by 0 bases and V by 6 bases; bases with no gene match: 18. CDR1 is SQVTM and CDR2 is ANQGSEA in the germline V gene. CDR3 sequence reads: CSVRALRPTGISTDTQYF. The CDR3 DNA reads as TGCAGCGTCCGAGCTCTCCGACCGACAGGGATCAGCACAGATACGCAGTATTTT.

The chain links TRBV29-1 to TRBJ2-4; D may match TRBD1 or TRBD2 (6 bases each). The DNA end lines up better with TRBJ2-5; the J call may be wrong. Germline loops: CDR1 SQVTM, CDR2 ANQGSEA. The CDR3 totals 12 residues. The CDR3: CSVESGGETQYF. For the CDR3, the DNA is TGCAGCGTTGAGTCCGGGGGCGAGACCCAGTACTTC.

The genes are TRBV5-1 and TRBJ2-3; D may be TRBD1 (5 bases). Trimming removed 0 bases at V and 6 bases at J, with 11 bases between. The CDR3 runs to 14 residues. Germline values: CDR1 SGHRS, CDR2 YFSETQ. CDR3 sequence reads: CASSLGGQVDTQYF. CDR3 nucleotides: TGCGCCAGCAGCTTGGGTGGACAAGTTGATACGCAGTATTTT.

The V and J genes are TRBV10-3 and TRBJ2-5; 8 positions agree with TRBD1. The DNA end is a closer match to TRBJ2-4, so the J assignment may be wrong. The CDR3 has 14 amino acids. The germline V gene has CDR1 ENHRY and CDR2 SYGVKD. CDR3 DNA sequence: TGTGCCATCAGGCCGGGACAGGCCCTTGACATTCAGTACTTC. It codes for CAIRPGQALDIQYF.

The chain carries TRBV12-3 or TRBV12-4 and TRBJ2-3; D unresolved. This CDR3 contains 14 residues. Trimming cost V 3 bases and J 0 bases, with 7 bases left between them. CDR3 DNA sequence: TGTGCCAGCAGTTTCTGGGGTAGCACAGATACGCAGTATTTT. Amino acids: CASSFWGSTDTQYF.

This chain joins TRBV9 and TRBJ2-7, with D possibly TRBD1 on 5 matching bases. TRBJ2-5 explains the end of the DNA better; the J call may be wrong. This CDR3 is 14 amino acids long. Per the germline V gene, CDR1 is SGDLS and CDR2 is YYNGEE. CDR3 sequence: CASSVGVRGETQYF. Written as DNA, the CDR3 is TGTGCCAGCAGCGTAGGCGTAAGGGGCGAGACCCAGTACTTC.

In the case of this clonotype: The junction departs from the called germline gene at one end, perhaps through a read error. This chain joins TRBV27 and TRBJ2-7; 13 nucleotides agree with TRBD2. Per the germline V gene, CDR1 is MNHEY and CDR2 is SMNVEV (reference sequence). CDR3 size: 16 residues. CDR3 DNA sequence: TGTGCCATCAGTTTAGAGGGACTAGCGGGAAACTACGAGCAGTACTTC. Protein sequence: CAISLEGLAGNYEQYF.

The chain recombines TRBV25-1 with TRBJ2-5; D possibly corresponds to TRBD2 (6 bases). This CDR3 has 15 amino acids. Germline V gene lookup returns CDR1 MGHDK and CDR2 SYGVNS. V dropped 3 bases and J dropped 5 bases, with 16 bases sitting between them. CDR3 in amino acids: CASSEGLRGPETQYF. The CDR3 coding sequence is TGTGCCAGCAGTGAGGGACTCCGCGGTCCGGAGACCCAGTACTTC.

The rearrangement joins TRBV24-1 to TRBJ2-5; TRBD1 aligns across 7 bases. V lost 4 bases to trimming and J lost 3 bases; unmatched junction nucleotides: 1. The length of the CDR3 is 13 residues. The germline V gene encodes CDR1 KGHDR and CDR2 SFDVKD. The CDR3 here is CATSETGEETQYF. The CDR3 nucleotides read TGTGCCACCAGTGAAACAGGGGAAGAGACCCAGTACTTC.

The chain has TRBV20-1 and TRBJ2-7; 9 bases are a match to TRBD2. The CDR3 contains 13 residues. Germline CDR1 DFQATT, CDR2 SNEGSKA (reference sequence). V shed 1 base, J shed 5 bases, and the junction held 3 bases outside the gene matches. The CDR3 is CSARGSGGNEQYF. The CDR3 DNA reads TGCAGTGCTAGAGGTAGCGGGGGAAACGAGCAGTACTTC.

This rearrangement joins TRBV7-9 to TRBJ1-4; tentatively, D is TRBD1 (6 bases). This CDR3 has 16 residues. V was pared by 4 bases and J by 4 bases, with 16 bases between. Germline loops: CDR1 SEHNR, CDR2 FQNEAQ (reference sequence). This chain's CDR3 is CASSSTAEGVNEKLFF. The CDR3 DNA is TGTGCCAGCAGCTCTACTGCCGAGGGGGTTAATGAAAAACTGTTTTTT. Complete variable domain (other parts from reference TRBV7-9 and TRBJ1-4): DTGVSQNPRHKITKRGQNVTFRCDPISEHNRLYWYRQTLGQGPEFLTYFQNEAQLEKSRLLSDRFSAERPKGSFSTLEIQRTEQGDSAMYLCASSSTAEGVNEKLFFGSGTQLSVL.

The rearrangement uses TRBV5-6 and TRBJ2-5; 11 bases match TRBD1. V was clipped by 1 base and J by 7 bases; unmatched bases: 9. Germline CDR1 SGHDT, CDR2 YYEEEE. This CDR3 has 16 amino acids. The CDR3 loop reads CASSLLTGTGGVTQYF. The DNA of the CDR3 is TGTGCCAGCAGCTTGTTGACCGGGACAGGGGGAGTGACCCAGTACTTC.

The V and J genes are TRBV6-1 and TRBJ1-4, with D possibly being TRBD1 (5 bases). Germline CDR1 and CDR2: MNHNS and SASEGT. The CDR3 runs to 13 residues. V lost 4 bases and J lost 15, with 18 bases in between. The CDR3 sequence: CASSGQGALWVFF. CDR3 coding DNA: TGTGCCAGCAGTGGGCAAGGGGCCCTTTGGGTGTTTTTT.

DNA for the CDR3: TGTGCCAGCAGCCAAGGGACTACCCCGGGACAGGGGGCAGGTGGCTACACCTTC. Translating it yields CASSQGTTPGQGAGGYTF. J is TRBJ1-2 and V is TRBV3-1; 12 positions agree with TRBD1. Germline loops: CDR1 LGHDT, CDR2 YNNKEL (reference sequence). V shed 1 base, J shed 7 bases, and the junction held 13 bases outside the gene matches. The CDR3 sequence is 18 residues long.

The chain links TRBV20-1 to TRBJ2-5; the D gene is possibly TRBD1 (5 bases). The V gene lost 4 bases and the J gene lost 1 base, with 13 bases spanning the gap. This CDR3 contains 14 residues. Germline assignment: CDR1 DFQATT and CDR2 SNEGSKA (reference sequence). CDR3 sequence (DNA): TGCAGTGCTACGCGAAGCAGGGTCCAAGAGACCCAGTACTTC. This encodes CSATRSRVQETQYF.

This clonotype was seen only a few times. V gene TRBV5-1 combines with J gene TRBJ2-1; 8 bases are a match to TRBD2. Near its end, the DNA agrees better with TRBJ2-7, so the J call may be wrong. From germline, CDR1 is SGHRS and CDR2 YFSETQ. This CDR3 comprises 15 residues. The CDR3: CASSSSGRAYNEQYF. DNA of the CDR3: TGCGCCAGCAGCTCAAGCGGGAGAGCCTACAATGAGCAGTACTTC.

V gene TRBV5-1 combines with J gene TRBJ2-1; 9 nucleotides match TRBD1. V dropped 8 bases and J dropped 8; count of bases not matched to a gene: 8. CDR1 and CDR2 (germline): SGHRS, YFSETQ. The CDR3 covers 13 residues. In DNA form, the CDR3 reads TGCGCCAGTCGGGACAGGGTAGTCGATGAGCAGTTCTTC. Amino acid sequence: CASRDRVVDEQFF.

The chain employs TRBV20-1 and TRBJ2-7, with D perhaps being TRBD1 or TRBD2 (6 bases each). The CDR3 spans 12 residues. V shed 6 bases and J shed 7 bases, with 16 bases lying between them. CDR1 and CDR2 from the germline V gene are DFQATT and SNEGSKA (reference sequence). CDR3 protein: CSAQKGGREQYF. In nucleotides, the CDR3 is TGCAGTGCCCAGAAGGGGGGCCGGGAGCAGTACTTC.

This clonotype has a handful of counts. The chain combines TRBV2 with TRBJ2-1, with unresolved D. The CDR3 loop spans 11 amino acids. The ends were cut back, 8 bases at V and 6 bases at J, with 8 bases in the middle. CDR1 is SNHLY and CDR2 is FYNNEI in the germline V gene. The CDR3 sequence is CASRIVNEQFF. CDR3 sequence (DNA): TGTGCCAGCCGGATTGTCAATGAGCAGTTCTTC.

This clonotype was counted only a few times. The chain recombines TRBV24-1 with TRBJ2-3, with 9 bases lining up with TRBD1. This CDR3 is 15 amino acids long. J gave up 6 bases and V 4 bases, and 7 bases lay outside the gene matches. CDR1 is KGHDR, CDR2 SFDVKD, per germline. CDR3 protein: CATSENTGGSDTQYF. The CDR3 DNA is TGTGCCACCAGTGAAAACACAGGGGGCTCGGATACGCAGTATTTT.

The chain uses TRBV7-9 and TRBJ1-1; D is undetermined. The CDR3 has 16 amino acids. V shed 2 bases and J shed 6 bases, with 19 bases lying between them. The V gene's germline CDR1 is SEHNR and CDR2 FQNEAQ (reference sequence). The CDR3 coding sequence is TGTGCCAGCAGCTTATCGTTGGGTACAGAGAGCTCTGAAGCTTTCTTT. Translation gives CASSLSLGTESSEAFF. The whole variable domain, filled in from reference TRBV7-9 and TRBJ1-1, reads DTGVSQNPRHKITKRGQNVTFRCDPISEHNRLYWYRQTLGQGPEFLTYFQNEAQLEKSRLLSDRFSAERPKGSFSTLEIQRTEQGDSAMYLCASSLSLGTESSEAFFGQGTRLTVV.

The table lists this clonotype with a few counts. This chain connects TRBV27 to TRBJ2-1, with TRBD2 identical over 11 bases. The CDR3 extends over 14 amino acids. The germline V gene has CDR1 MNHEY and CDR2 SMNVEV (reference sequence). The V and J ends lost 10 bases and 4 bases, in that order; junction bases with no gene match: 6. The CDR3 is CATRGLADYNEQFF. The DNA for the CDR3 is TGTGCCACCAGGGGACTAGCGGATTACAATGAGCAGTTCTTC.

The chain is built from TRBV11-2 and TRBJ1-6; D uncertain. V dropped 5 bases and J dropped 9 bases, with 8 bases sitting between them. Germline CDR1 SGHAT, CDR2 FQNNGV. The CDR3 runs 12 residues. The CDR3 DNA reads TGTGCCAGCAGCCTCCTCGTTTCACCCCTCCACTTT. It codes for CASSLLVSPLHF. Together with reference TRBV11-2 and TRBJ1-6, the CDR3 gives the full variable domain: EAGVAQSPRYKIIEKRQSVAFWCNPISGHATLYWYQQILGQGPKLLIQFQNNGVVDDSQLPKDRFSAERLKGVDSTLKIQPAKLEDSAVYLCASSLLVSPLHFGNGTRLTVT.

V and J are TRBV5-1 and TRBJ1-2; 9 bases are a match to TRBD1. CDR1 SGHRS and CDR2 YFSETQ come from the germline V gene. This CDR3 spans 16 amino acids. V lost 4 bases to trimming and J lost 1 base; unmatched junction nucleotides: 8. The chain's CDR3 is CASSPTGQGFNYGYTF. CDR3 in DNA: TGCGCCAGCAGCCCCACGGGACAGGGATTTAACTATGGCTACACCTTC. The entire variable domain, with the rest obtained from reference TRBV5-1 and TRBJ1-2, is as follows: KAGVTQTPRYLIKTRGQQVTLSCSPISGHRSVSWYQQTPGQGLQFLFEYFSETQRNKGNFPGRFSGRQFSNSRSEMNVSTLELGDSALYLCASSPTGQGFNYGYTFGSGTRLTVV.

CDR3 region: CSASKVGELFF. The CDR3 DNA reads as TGCAGTGCTAGTAAGGTCGGGGAGCTGTTTTTT. The chain joins TRBV20-1 to TRBJ2-2, with D uncertain. The CDR3 has 11 amino acids. Trimming left V 3 bases short and J 7 bases short, with 6 bases between. Germline V gene sequence: CDR1 DFQATT, CDR2 SNEGSKA (reference sequence).